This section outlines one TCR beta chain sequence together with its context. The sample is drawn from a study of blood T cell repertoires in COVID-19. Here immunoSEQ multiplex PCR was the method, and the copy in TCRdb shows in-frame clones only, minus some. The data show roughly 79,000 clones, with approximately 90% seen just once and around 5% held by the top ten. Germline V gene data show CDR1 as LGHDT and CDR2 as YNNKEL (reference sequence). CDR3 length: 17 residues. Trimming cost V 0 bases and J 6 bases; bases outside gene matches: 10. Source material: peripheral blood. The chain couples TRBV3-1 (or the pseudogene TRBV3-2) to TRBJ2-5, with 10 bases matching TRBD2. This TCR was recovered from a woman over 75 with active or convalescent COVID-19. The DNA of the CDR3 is TGTGCCAGCAGCCAAGACCCCGCGGGACTAGCGACACAGACCCAGTACTTC. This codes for CASSQDPAGLATQTQYF.